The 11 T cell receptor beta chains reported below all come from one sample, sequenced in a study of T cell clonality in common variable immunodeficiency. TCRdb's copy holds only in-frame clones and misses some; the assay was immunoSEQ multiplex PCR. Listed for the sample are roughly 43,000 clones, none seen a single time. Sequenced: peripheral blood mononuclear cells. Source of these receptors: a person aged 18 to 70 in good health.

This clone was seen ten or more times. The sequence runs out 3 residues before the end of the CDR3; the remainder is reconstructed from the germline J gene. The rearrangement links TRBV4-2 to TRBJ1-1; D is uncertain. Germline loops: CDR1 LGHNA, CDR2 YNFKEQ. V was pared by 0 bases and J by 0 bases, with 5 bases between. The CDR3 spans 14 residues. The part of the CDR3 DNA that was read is TGTGCCAGCAGCCAAGAACCGGTGAACACTGAA. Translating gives CASSQEPVNTE. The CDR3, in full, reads CASSQEPVNTEAFF.

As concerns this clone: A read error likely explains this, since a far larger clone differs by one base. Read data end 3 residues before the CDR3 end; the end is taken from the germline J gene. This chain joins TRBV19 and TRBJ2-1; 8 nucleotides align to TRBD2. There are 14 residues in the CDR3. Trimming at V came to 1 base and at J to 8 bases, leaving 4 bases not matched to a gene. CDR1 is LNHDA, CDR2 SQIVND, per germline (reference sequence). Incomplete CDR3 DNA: TGTGCCAGTAGTATAGGGGGGCGGGGGGATGAG. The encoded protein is CASSIGGRGDE. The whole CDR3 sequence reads CASSIGGRGDEQFF.

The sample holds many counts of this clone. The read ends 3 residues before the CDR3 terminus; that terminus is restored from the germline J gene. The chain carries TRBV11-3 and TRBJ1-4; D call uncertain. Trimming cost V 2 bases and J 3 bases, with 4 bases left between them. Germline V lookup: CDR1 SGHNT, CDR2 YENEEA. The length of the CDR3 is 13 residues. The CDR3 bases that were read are TGTGCCAGCAGCTTAAGGGCTAATGAAAAA. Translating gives CASSLRANEK. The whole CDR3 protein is CASSLRANEKLFF. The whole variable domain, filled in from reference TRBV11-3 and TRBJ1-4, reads EAGVVQSPRYKIIEKKQPVAFWCNPISGHNTLYWYLQNLGQGPELLIRYENEEAVDDSQLPKDRFSAERLKGVDSTLKIQPAELGDSAVYLCASSLRANEKLFFGSGTQLSVL.

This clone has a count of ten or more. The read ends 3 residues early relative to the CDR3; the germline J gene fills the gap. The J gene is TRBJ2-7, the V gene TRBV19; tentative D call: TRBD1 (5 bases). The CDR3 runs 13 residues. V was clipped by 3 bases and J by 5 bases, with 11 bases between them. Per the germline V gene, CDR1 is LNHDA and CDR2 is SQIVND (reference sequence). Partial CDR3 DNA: TGTGCCAGTAGTATGACCAGGGTCAACGAG. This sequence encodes CASSMTRVNE. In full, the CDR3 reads CASSMTRVNEQYF.

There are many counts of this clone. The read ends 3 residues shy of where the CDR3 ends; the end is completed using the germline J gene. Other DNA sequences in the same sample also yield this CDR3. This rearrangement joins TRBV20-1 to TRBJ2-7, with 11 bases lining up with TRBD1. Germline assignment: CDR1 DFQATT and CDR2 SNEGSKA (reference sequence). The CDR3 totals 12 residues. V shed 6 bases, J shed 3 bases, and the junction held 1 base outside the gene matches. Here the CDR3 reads CSAGTGGYEQYF. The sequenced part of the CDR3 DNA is TGCAGTGCCGGGACAGGGGGCTACGAG.

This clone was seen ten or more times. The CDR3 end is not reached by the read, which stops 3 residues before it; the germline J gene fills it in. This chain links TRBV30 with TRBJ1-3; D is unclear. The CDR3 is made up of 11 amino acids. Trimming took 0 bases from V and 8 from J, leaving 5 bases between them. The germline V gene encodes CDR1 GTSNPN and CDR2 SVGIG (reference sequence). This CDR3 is CAWSVSDTIYF. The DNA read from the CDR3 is TGTGCCTGGAGTGTGAGCGACACC.

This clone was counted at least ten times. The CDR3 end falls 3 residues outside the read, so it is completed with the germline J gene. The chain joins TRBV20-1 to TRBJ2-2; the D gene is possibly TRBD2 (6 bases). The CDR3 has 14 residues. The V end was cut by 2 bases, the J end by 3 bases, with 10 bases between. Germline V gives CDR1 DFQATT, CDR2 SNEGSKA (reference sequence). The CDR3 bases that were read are TGCAGTGCTAGACCGGGGGACCACACCGGGGAG. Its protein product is CSARPGDHTGE. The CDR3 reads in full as CSARPGDHTGELFF.

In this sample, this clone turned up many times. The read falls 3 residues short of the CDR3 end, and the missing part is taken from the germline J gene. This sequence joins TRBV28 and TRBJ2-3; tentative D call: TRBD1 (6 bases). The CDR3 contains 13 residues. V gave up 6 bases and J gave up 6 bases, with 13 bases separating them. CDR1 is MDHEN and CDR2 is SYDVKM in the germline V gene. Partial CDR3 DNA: TGTGCCAGCAGACCACAGGGTTCCGATACG. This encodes CASRPQGSDT. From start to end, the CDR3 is CASRPQGSDTQYF.

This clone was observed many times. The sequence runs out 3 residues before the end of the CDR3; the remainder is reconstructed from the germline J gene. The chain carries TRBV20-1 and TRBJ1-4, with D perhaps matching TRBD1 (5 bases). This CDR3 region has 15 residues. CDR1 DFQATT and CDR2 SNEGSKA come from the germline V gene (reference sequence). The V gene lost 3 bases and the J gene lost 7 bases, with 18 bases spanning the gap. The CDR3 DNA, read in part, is TGCAGTGCTAGCGTTCGCGAGGGGCTCGGTGAAAAA. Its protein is CSASVREGLGEK. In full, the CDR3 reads CSASVREGLGEKLFF.

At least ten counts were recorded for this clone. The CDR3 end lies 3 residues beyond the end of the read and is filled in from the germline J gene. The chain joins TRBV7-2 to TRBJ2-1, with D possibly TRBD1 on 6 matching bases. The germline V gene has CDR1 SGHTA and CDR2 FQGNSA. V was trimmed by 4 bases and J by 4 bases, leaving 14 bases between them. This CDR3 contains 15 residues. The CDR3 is CASSSRGGVYNEQFF. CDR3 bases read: TGTGCCAGCAGCTCCAGGGGTGGGGTTTACAATGAG.

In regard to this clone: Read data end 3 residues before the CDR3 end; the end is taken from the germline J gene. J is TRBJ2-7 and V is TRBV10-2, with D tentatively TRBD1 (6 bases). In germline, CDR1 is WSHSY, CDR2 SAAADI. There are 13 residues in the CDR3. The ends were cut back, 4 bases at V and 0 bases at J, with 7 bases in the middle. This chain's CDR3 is CASSVDSSYEQYF. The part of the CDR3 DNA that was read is TGCGCCAGCAGTGTGGACAGCTCCTACGAG.